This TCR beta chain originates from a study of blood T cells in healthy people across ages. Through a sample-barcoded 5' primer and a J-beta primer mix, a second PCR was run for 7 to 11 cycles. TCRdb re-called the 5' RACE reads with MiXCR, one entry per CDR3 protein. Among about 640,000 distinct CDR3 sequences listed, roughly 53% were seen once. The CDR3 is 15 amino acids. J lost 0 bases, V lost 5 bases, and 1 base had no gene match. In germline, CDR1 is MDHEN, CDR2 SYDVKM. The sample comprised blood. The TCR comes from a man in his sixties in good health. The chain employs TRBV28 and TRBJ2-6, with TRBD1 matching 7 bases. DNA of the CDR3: TGTGCCAGCAGTGGGACAGACTCTGGGGCCAACGTCCTGACTTTC. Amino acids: CASSGTDSGANVLTF.